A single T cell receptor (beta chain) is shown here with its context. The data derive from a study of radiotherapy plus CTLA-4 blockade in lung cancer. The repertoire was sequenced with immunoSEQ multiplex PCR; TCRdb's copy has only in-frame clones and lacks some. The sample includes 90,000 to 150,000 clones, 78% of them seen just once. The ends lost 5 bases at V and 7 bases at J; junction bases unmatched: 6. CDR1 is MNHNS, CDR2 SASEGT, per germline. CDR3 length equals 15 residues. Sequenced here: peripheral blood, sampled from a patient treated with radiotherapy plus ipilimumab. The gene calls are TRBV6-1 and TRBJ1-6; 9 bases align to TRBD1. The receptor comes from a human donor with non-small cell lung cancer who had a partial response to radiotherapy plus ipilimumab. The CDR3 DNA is TGTGCCAGCAGTAGGACGACAGGGGGGAATTCACCCCTCCACTTT. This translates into CASSRTTGGNSPLHF.